The 25 T cell receptor beta chains listed next were all sequenced from one sample in a study of blood T cell repertoires in COVID-19. Assay used: immunoSEQ multiplex PCR; TCRdb lists only in-frame clones, some missing. The data show over 65,000 clones, approximately 90% seen once. What was sequenced was peripheral blood. All receptors come from a man aged 50-59 years with active COVID-19.

The genes are TRBV19 and TRBJ2-7, with a possible D match to TRBD1 (5 bases). Germline CDR1 reads LNHDA; CDR2 reads SQIVND (reference sequence). The CDR3 runs 13 residues. V lost 5 bases and J 3 bases, leaving 11 bases between the germline ends. CDR3 nucleotide sequence: TGTGCCAGTAGTGCCCAGGGATACTACGAGCAGTACTTC. Protein sequence: CASSAQGYYEQYF. Full variable domain (rest looked up from reference TRBV19 and TRBJ2-7): DGGITQSPKYLFRKEGQNVTLSCEQNLNHDAMYWYRQDPGQGLRLIYYSQIVNDFQKGDIAEGYSVSREKKESFPLTVTSAQKNPTAFYLCASSAQGYYEQYFGPGTRLTVT.

This clone was counted a single time. The V gene is TRBV2, the J gene TRBJ2-1; 10 bases are a match to TRBD2. The CDR3 runs to 15 residues. After removal of 3 bases from V and 15 bases from J, the junction contained 14 bases not matched to a gene. Germline V lookup: CDR1 SNHLY, CDR2 FYNNEI. CDR3: CASSDGSWKREGLFF. The CDR3 DNA follows: TGTGCCAGCAGTGACGGGTCATGGAAGCGGGAGGGACTGTTCTTC.

The chain recombines TRBV5-1 with TRBJ2-2; D ambiguous. The CDR3 has 15 amino acids. The V end lost 7 bases, the J end lost 2 bases, and 15 bases lay between the germline ends. Germline-derived CDR1 and CDR2 are SGHRS and YFSETQ. CDR3 bases: TGCGCCAGCGCACGATTAGTTGTCAACACCGGGGAGCTGTTTTTT. Protein product: CASARLVVNTGELFF. The full variable domain, completed using reference TRBV5-1 and TRBJ2-2, is KAGVTQTPRYLIKTRGQQVTLSCSPISGHRSVSWYQQTPGQGLQFLFEYFSETQRNKGNFPGRFSGRQFSNSRSEMNVSTLELGDSALYLCASARLVVNTGELFFGEGSRLTVL.

The rearrangement links TRBV11-2 to TRBJ2-5; TRBD2 might be the D (5 bases). Germline V gene sequence: CDR1 SGHAT, CDR2 FQNNGV. The CDR3 is made up of 15 amino acids. V was trimmed by 5 bases and J by 5 bases, leaving 18 bases between them. The CDR3 nucleotides are TGTGCCAGCAGCCAGCTGTCCGGGGTGGTGGAGACCCAGTACTTC. Amino acid sequence: CASSQLSGVVETQYF.

This chain joins TRBV4-2 and TRBJ1-6, with 10 bases fitting TRBD1. V was pared by 3 bases and J by 7 bases, with 3 bases of the junction left unmatched. The CDR3 length is 15 residues. Germline CDR1 and CDR2: LGHNA and YNFKEQ. The CDR3 loop is CASSQETGGNSPLHF. The CDR3 region has the DNA TGTGCCAGCAGCCAGGAGACAGGGGGCAATTCACCCCTCCACTTT.

This chain connects TRBV27 to TRBJ2-2; possible D gene TRBD1, 5 bases. Germline CDR1 MNHEY, CDR2 SMNVEV (reference sequence). The CDR3 consists of 14 residues. The ends were cut back, 4 bases at V and 3 bases at J, with 9 bases in the middle. DNA for the CDR3: TGTGCCAGCAGTTCTGACAGATACACCGGGGAGCTGTTTTTT. The encoded protein is CASSSDRYTGELFF.

The chain has TRBV2 and TRBJ2-7, with 10 bases that match TRBD2. Germline CDR1 SNHLY, CDR2 FYNNEI. The CDR3 spans 15 residues. Losses at the gene ends were 7 bases for V and 6 bases for J; bases not matched to a gene: 12. CDR3 sequence: CASNLISGRAGEQYF. CDR3 sequence (DNA): TGTGCCAGCAACTTGATCAGCGGGAGGGCGGGCGAGCAGTACTTC.

The chain joins TRBV11-3 to TRBJ2-1, with D possibly being TRBD1 (5 bases). The V and J ends lost 2 bases and 3 bases respectively, with 5 bases between them. CDR3 length equals 13 residues. Germline values: CDR1 SGHNT, CDR2 YENEEA. CDR3 sequence reads: CASSLQGYNEQFF. CDR3 coding DNA: TGTGCCAGCAGCTTACAGGGCTACAATGAGCAGTTCTTC. Looking up the rest from reference TRBV11-3 and TRBJ2-1 gives the full variable domain: EAGVVQSPRYKIIEKKQPVAFWCNPISGHNTLYWYLQNLGQGPELLIRYENEEAVDDSQLPKDRFSAERLKGVDSTLKIQPAELGDSAVYLCASSLQGYNEQFFGPGTRLTVL.

This clone was seen a single time. The chain combines TRBV28 with TRBJ2-2; 14 bases line up with TRBD2. The CDR3 extends over 18 amino acids. Unmatched junction bases numbered 7, after V lost 1 base and J lost 6 bases. CDR1 is MDHEN, CDR2 SYDVKM, per germline. The CDR3 here is CASSLSRTSGRRPGELFF. The CDR3 bases are TGTGCCAGCAGTTTATCCAGGACTAGCGGGAGGAGACCCGGGGAGCTGTTTTTT.

The chain recombines TRBV7-2 with TRBJ2-5; tentative D call: TRBD1 (6 bases). Looked up from germline, CDR1 is SGHTA and CDR2 is FQGNSA. V gave up 5 bases and J gave up 0 bases, with 16 bases separating them. The CDR3 is 16 residues long. The DNA of the CDR3 is TGTGCCAGCAGCGGATCCGGACAGTTGTACCAAGAGACCCAGTACTTC. This translates into CASSGSGQLYQETQYF.

The chain employs TRBV11-2 and TRBJ2-3; D is ambiguous. CDR3 length: 14 residues. Trimming removed 1 base at V and 6 bases at J, with 11 bases between. Germline V gives CDR1 SGHAT, CDR2 FQNNGV. In DNA, the CDR3 is TGTGCCAGCAGCTTAGGACCTAAAGCGGATACGCAGTATTTT. Protein sequence: CASSLGPKADTQYF.

The chain is built from TRBV29-1 and TRBJ2-2, with TRBD1 matching over 7 bases. Trimming cost V 4 bases and J 6 bases; bases outside gene matches: 8. Germline-derived CDR1 and CDR2 are SQVTM and ANQGSEA. This CDR3 region has 14 residues. CDR3 sequence reads: CSVGNRGIAGELFF. Written as DNA, the CDR3 is TGCAGCGTTGGGAACAGGGGTATCGCCGGGGAGCTGTTTTTT.

This sequence joins TRBV29-1 and TRBJ2-1; 7 bases are a match to TRBD2. The CDR3 spans 15 residues. Germline CDR1 is SQVTM and CDR2 is ANQGSEA. Trimming took 2 bases from V and 7 from J; bases not matched to a gene: 11. This CDR3 reads CSVEKMRERVNEQFF. For the CDR3, the DNA is TGCAGCGTTGAAAAAATGCGGGAGAGGGTGAATGAGCAGTTCTTC.

The chain combines TRBV28 with TRBJ2-1, with TRBD1 matching over 9 bases. Germline loops: CDR1 MDHEN, CDR2 SYDVKM. This CDR3 region has 16 residues. V lost 6 bases to trimming and J lost 5 bases; unmatched junction nucleotides: 11. CDR3 DNA sequence: TGTGCCAGCAGCTTCCCGCCGGGACAGGGTAACAATGAGCAGTTCTTC. It is translated as CASSFPPGQGNNEQFF.

This chain joins TRBV28 and TRBJ1-2; D not certain. V lost 7 bases and J 4 bases, leaving 10 bases between the germline ends. This CDR3 has 12 amino acids. Germline lookup yields CDR1 MDHEN and CDR2 SYDVKM. The DNA of the CDR3 is TGTGCCAGCACCGAGGAGGCCTATGGCTACACCTTC. Its translation is CASTEEAYGYTF.

The CDR3 bases are TGCGCCAGCAGTTCGTTAAGAGGTAACAATGAGCAGTTCTTC. Its translation is CASSSLRGNNEQFF. This rearrangement joins TRBV23-1 to TRBJ2-1; D uncertain. TRBV23-1 is labeled an ORF, and its function is uncertain. This CDR3 is built from 14 residues. Between the trimmed V and J ends, which lost 5 bases and 5 bases, there was a span of 13 bases.

The chain combines TRBV27 with TRBJ2-7, with 16 bases lining up with TRBD2. Germline V gives CDR1 MNHEY, CDR2 SMNVEV (reference sequence). With 2 bases clipped from V and 2 bases from J, the junction kept 6 bases outside the gene matches. The CDR3 has 18 amino acids. DNA for the CDR3: TGTGCCAGCAGTTTAAGGGGACTAGCGGGAGGGCCCCCCTACGAGCAGTACTTC. It is translated as CASSLRGLAGGPPYEQYF.

This clone occurred once. The CDR3 DNA is TGTGCCACCAGTGGCCGGACAGGTAGGATCACAGATACGCAGTATTTT. Encoded protein: CATSGRTGRITDTQYF. V gene TRBV24-1 combines with J gene TRBJ2-3, with 7 bases aligning to TRBD1. The J segment lost 2 bases and the V segment lost 5 bases, leaving 9 bases of the junction unmatched. This CDR3 region has 16 residues. From germline, CDR1 is KGHDR and CDR2 SFDVKD.

The chain links TRBV4-1 to TRBJ2-3; 10 bases agree with TRBD1. CDR1 and CDR2 from the germline V gene are MGHRA and YSYEKL. J was trimmed by 3 bases and V by 3 bases; bases with no gene match: 3. The CDR3 is 15 amino acids. CDR3 in amino acids: CASSQGDRGTDTQYF. Here the CDR3 DNA reads TGCGCCAGCAGCCAGGGGGACAGGGGAACAGATACGCAGTATTTT.

The genes are TRBV6-6 and TRBJ1-1; no clear D. Trimming took 2 bases from V and 11 from J, leaving 12 bases between them. CDR3 length equals 12 residues. Looked up from germline, CDR1 is MNHNY and CDR2 is SVGAGI (reference sequence). Written as DNA, the CDR3 is TGTGCCAGCAGTTACATCGAGGGTGCGGCTTTCTTT. It translates to CASSYIEGAAFF.

The gene calls are TRBV29-1 and TRBJ2-1, with 12 bases that match TRBD2. Germline values: CDR1 SQVTM, CDR2 ANQGSEA. Trimming took 3 bases from V and 0 from J; bases not matched to a gene: 6. This CDR3 spans 17 amino acids. The CDR3: CSVEGLAGGYSYNEQFF. The CDR3 DNA follows: TGCAGCGTTGAGGGGCTAGCGGGAGGGTACTCCTACAATGAGCAGTTCTTC.

This chain connects TRBV6-4 to TRBJ1-2; D perhaps matches TRBD1 (6 bases). Trimming shortened V by 5 bases and J by 1 base, and 8 bases separated the two germline ends. The CDR3 consists of 13 residues. Germline lookup yields CDR1 MRHNA and CDR2 SNTAGT. CDR3: CASSQGINYGYTF. The CDR3 DNA is TGTGCCAGCAGTCAGGGGATTAACTATGGCTACACCTTC.

This chain connects TRBV7-8 to TRBJ2-3; the match to TRBD2 covers 8 bases. Germline trimming cut 7 bases from V and 1 base from J; bases unmatched to any gene: 4. The CDR3 loop spans 14 amino acids. The germline V gene has CDR1 SGHVS and CDR2 FQNEAQ. The CDR3 region is CASTETSGTDTQYF. In nucleotides, the CDR3 is TGTGCCAGCACGGAGACTAGCGGCACAGATACGCAGTATTTT. Together with reference TRBV7-8 and TRBJ2-3, the CDR3 gives the full variable domain: GAGVSQSPRYKVAKRGQDVALRCDPISGHVSLFWYQQALGQGPEFLTYFQNEAQLDKSGLPSDRFFAERPEGSVSTLKIQRTQQEDSAVYLCASTETSGTDTQYFGPGTRLTVL.

This chain links TRBV7-6 with TRBJ2-5, with TRBD2 matching over 11 bases. The CDR3 has 15 residues. Germline loops: CDR1 SGHVS, CDR2 FNYEAQ. With V trimmed by 7 bases and J by 1 base, 5 bases remained unmatched. In nucleotides, the CDR3 is TGTGCCAGCAACCTAGCGGGGGGACTCCAAGAGACCCAGTACTTC. This codes for CASNLAGGLQETQYF.

This clone showed up just once. The rearrangement links TRBV28 to TRBJ2-3, with D possibly being TRBD2 (5 bases). Germline V CDR1 and CDR2: MDHEN, SYDVKM. V was trimmed by 4 bases and J by 5 bases, leaving 13 bases between them. CDR3 size: 14 residues. This chain's CDR3 is CASSSRGLKDTQYF. CDR3 in DNA: TGTGCCAGCAGTTCTCGAGGACTCAAAGATACGCAGTATTTT.